This is a list of T cell receptor beta chains from one sample in a study of identical twins. TCRdb fed the 5' RACE reads into MiXCR, producing one record per CDR3 protein. Of fewer than 250,000 distinct CDR3 sequences detected, under 10% appear once; the ten largest clones hold 1.9%. This same sample was also taken into another study, of yellow fever vaccine responses in identical twins.

The specimen sequenced was memory (CD45RO+) T cells sorted from blood. These receptors all stem from a woman between 18 and 29 years old in good health. Each CDR3 is given with its conserved first and last residue. D genes are given only for firm matches. For some rows the clone size is stated as once, few or many, or as a class when expanded; others skip it.

TRBV7-9	many	TRBD1	16	TRBJ2-4	CASSHDNPGGTNVQYF	TGTGCCAGCAGCCACGACAACCCAGGGGGCACAAACGTTCAGTACTTC
TRBV12-3/TRBV12-4	many	TRBD2	16	TRBJ2-7	CASSSPRTSRSFEQYF	TGTGCCAGCAGTTCGCCCCGGACTAGCCGCTCGTTCGAGCAGTACTTC
TRBV14	many	-	15	TRBJ2-3	CASSQERARTDTQYF	TGTGCCAGCAGCCAAGAAAGGGCGAGGACAGATACGCAGTATTTT
TRBV20-1	-	-	12	TRBJ2-4	CSATWLWDIQYF	TGCAGTGCTACATGGCTGTGGGACATTCAGTACTTC
TRBV6-1	few	-	13	TRBJ2-3	CASREATPDTQYF	TGTGCCAGCAGGGAGGCAACTCCAGATACGCAGTATTTT
TRBV7-9	-	-	14	TRBJ2-5	CASSFHAVQETQYF	TGTGCCAGCAGCTTCCATGCGGTTCAAGAGACCCAGTACTTC
TRBV27	many	TRBD1	17	TRBJ2-2	CASSLKGTGGNTGELFF	TGTGCCAGCAGTTTAAAGGGGACAGGGGGTAACACCGGGGAGCTGTTTTTT
TRBV20-1	few	-	14	TRBJ2-6	CSARTLEGANVLTF	TGCAGTGCTAGGACCTTGGAAGGGGCCAACGTCCTGACTTTC
TRBV12-3/TRBV12-4	many	-	15	TRBJ2-3	CASSHRQASTDTQYF	TGTGCCAGCAGTCACAGACAGGCAAGCACAGATACGCAGTATTTT
TRBV4-1	-	-	16	TRBJ2-6	CASSQEEGRGANVLTF	TGCGCCAGCAGCCAAGAGGAGGGGCGCGGGGCCAACGTCCTGACTTTC
TRBV20-1	few	-	16	TRBJ2-1	CSARDLGGTYGNEQFF	TGCAGTGCTAGAGATCTTGGCGGGACCTACGGCAATGAGCAGTTCTTC
TRBV5-1	many	-	14	TRBJ2-5	CASSAQSVSGTQYF	TGCGCCAGCAGCGCGCAATCAGTCTCAGGGACCCAGTACTTC
TRBV27	many	TRBD1	15	TRBJ2-2	CASSSGQANTGELFF	TGTGCCAGCAGTTCGGGACAGGCGAACACCGGGGAGCTGTTTTTT
TRBV5-8	-	-	17	TRBJ2-3	CASSLAGTRGFGDTQYF	TGTGCCAGCAGCTTGGCCGGAACGCGAGGGTTCGGAGATACGCAGTATTTT
TRBV20-1	medium-sized	-	14	TRBJ2-7	CSAKKGDISYEQYF	TGCAGTGCGAAAAAGGGGGACATCTCCTACGAGCAGTACTTC
TRBV3-1	many	TRBD2	14	TRBJ2-1	CASSHGTSGYEQFF	TGTGCCAGCAGCCATGGGACTAGCGGGTATGAGCAGTTCTTC
TRBV28	few	-	15	TRBJ1-2	CASSFSTGMGYGYTF	TGTGCCAGCAGTTTTTCTACAGGGATGGGTTATGGCTACACCTTC
TRBV12-3/TRBV12-4	many	-	15	TRBJ2-1	CASSLPAIPDNEQFF	TGTGCCAGCAGTTTACCGGCTATTCCCGACAATGAGCAGTTCTTC
TRBV6-1	-	-	18	TRBJ1-6	CASRIPGPRSSYNSPLHF	TGTGCCAGCAGAATACCAGGGCCCAGGAGCTCCTATAATTCACCCCTCCACTTT
TRBV5-1	many	TRBD1	15	TRBJ2-2	CASSLDTGGTGELFF	TGCGCCAGCAGCTTGGATACAGGGGGCACCGGGGAGCTGTTTTTT
TRBV4-2	few	-	14	TRBJ2-7	CASSQGDGQSEQYF	TGTGCCAGCAGCCAAGGAGATGGACAATCCGAGCAGTACTTC
TRBV20-1	many	-	11	TRBJ1-1	CSAGSYTEAFF	TGCAGTGCTGGGTCTTACACTGAAGCTTTCTTT
TRBV9	-	-	13	TRBJ2-7	CASSVGKGYEQYF	TGTGCCAGCAGCGTAGGTAAGGGCTACGAGCAGTACTTC
TRBV6-1	many	-	14	TRBJ1-4	CASRNTGNNEKLFF	TGTGCCAGCAGGAATACAGGAAATAATGAAAAACTGTTTTTT
TRBV7-2	few	-	12	TRBJ2-3	CASSLVEHTQYF	TGTGCCAGCAGCCTTGTGGAGCATACGCAGTATTTT
TRBV5-1	-	TRBD1	15	TRBJ2-5	CASSLGTGMGETQYF	TGCGCCAGCAGCTTGGGGACAGGGATGGGAGAGACCCAGTACTTC
TRBV9	-	-	17	TRBJ2-2	CASSAGRWLGAGGELFF	TGTGCCAGCAGCGCTGGGAGGTGGTTAGGGGCTGGCGGGGAGCTGTTTTTT
TRBV2	many	TRBD1	15	TRBJ1-4	CASSLPGQGNEKLFF	TGTGCCAGCAGTCTACCGGGACAGGGGAATGAAAAACTGTTTTTT
TRBV9	many	-	14	TRBJ1-1	CASSVGGFSTEAFF	TGTGCCAGCAGCGTAGGCGGGTTTTCCACTGAAGCTTTCTTT
TRBV6-1	few	-	16	TRBJ2-7	CASQGLGGQRFYEQYF	TGTGCCAGCCAGGGTCTCGGGGGACAGCGCTTCTACGAGCAGTACTTC
TRBV9	few	-	19	TRBJ2-2	CASSGADSTLGWLAGELFF	TGTGCCAGCAGCGGGGCGGACAGCACCTTAGGGTGGTTGGCCGGGGAGCTGTTTTTT
TRBV12-3/TRBV12-4	many	TRBD2	15	TRBJ2-2	CASRVAGANTGELFF	TGTGCCAGCAGAGTAGCGGGGGCGAACACCGGGGAGCTGTTTTTT
TRBV5-1	-	TRBD2	17	TRBJ2-3	CASSSGLAGRGTDTQYF	TGCGCCAGCAGCTCGGGACTAGCGGGAAGGGGCACAGATACGCAGTATTTT
TRBV12-3/TRBV12-4	many	-	15	TRBJ2-1	CASSLVRQGGGEQFF	TGTGCCAGCAGTTTAGTGAGGCAGGGAGGAGGTGAGCAGTTCTTC
TRBV3-1	many	-	12	TRBJ2-1	CASSQVTNEQFF	TGTGCCAGCAGCCAAGTTACCAATGAGCAGTTCTTC
TRBV4-2	many	TRBD1	15	TRBJ1-2	CASSQDGDSNYGYTF	TGTGCCAGCAGCCAAGATGGGGACAGCAACTATGGCTACACCTTC
TRBV29-1	once	TRBD1	11	TRBJ2-7	CSAGTAYEQYF	TGCAGCGCCGGGACAGCCTACGAGCAGTACTTC
TRBV29-1	many	-	11	TRBJ2-7	CSVSGSYEQYF	TGCAGCGTTAGCGGGTCCTACGAGCAGTACTTC
TRBV30	few	TRBD1	12	TRBJ2-7	CALRTGAYEQYF	TGTGCCCTGCGGACAGGGGCCTACGAGCAGTACTTC
TRBV4-2	few	TRBD1	15	TRBJ2-1	CASSQDLGDSNEQFF	TGTGCCAGCAGCCAAGATTTGGGGGACAGCAATGAGCAGTTCTTC
TRBV5-1	-	-	13	TRBJ1-4	CASRGAGGEKLFF	TGCGCCAGCAGGGGGGCAGGAGGAGAAAAACTGTTTTTT
TRBV12-3/TRBV12-4	-	-	16	TRBJ2-7	CASSFLRDTLSYEQYF	TGTGCCAGCAGTTTTCTCAGGGACACCTTGTCCTACGAGCAGTACTTC
TRBV29-1	many	-	16	TRBJ1-4	CSVGVGLVATNEKLFF	TGCAGCGTTGGGGTAGGATTGGTTGCAACTAATGAAAAACTGTTTTTT